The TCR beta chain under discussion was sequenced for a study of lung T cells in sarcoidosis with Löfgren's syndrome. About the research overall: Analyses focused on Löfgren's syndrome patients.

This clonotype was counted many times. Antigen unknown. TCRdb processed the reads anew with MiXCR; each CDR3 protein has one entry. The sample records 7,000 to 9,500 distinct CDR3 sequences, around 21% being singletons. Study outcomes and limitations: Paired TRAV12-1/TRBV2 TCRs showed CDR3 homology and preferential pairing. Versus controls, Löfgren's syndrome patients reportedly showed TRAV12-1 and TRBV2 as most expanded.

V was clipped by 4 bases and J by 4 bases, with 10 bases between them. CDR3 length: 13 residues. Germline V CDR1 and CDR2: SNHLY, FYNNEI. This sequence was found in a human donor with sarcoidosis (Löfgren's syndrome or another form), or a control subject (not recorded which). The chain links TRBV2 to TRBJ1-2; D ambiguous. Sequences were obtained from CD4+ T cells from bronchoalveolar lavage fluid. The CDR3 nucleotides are TGTGCCAGCAGTGTAGAAGGAGGCTATGGCTACACCTTC. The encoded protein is CASSVEGGYGYTF.